Listed below are T cell receptor beta chains from one sample, sequenced in a study of blood T cell repertoires in COVID-19. Generated by immunoSEQ multiplex PCR, the TCRdb table keeps only in-frame clones and is missing some. The sample holds a few hundred thousand clones; more than 70% are singletons and the top ten take about 3%. Sequencing was done on a sample of peripheral blood. Every receptor here comes from a woman aged 18 to 35 with acute or convalescent COVID-19. Each CDR3 is given with its conserved first and last residue.

v_call	j_call	cdr3_aa
TRBV30	TRBJ2-3	CAWRVASGRAITDTQYF
TRBV18	TRBJ1-1	CASSPDTGSLNTEAFF
TRBV28	TRBJ2-7	CASDPGSYEQYF
TRBV6-5	TRBJ2-1	CASSYVGANEQFF
TRBV7-2	TRBJ2-3	CASSTAGTSGTDTQYF
TRBV11-2	TRBJ2-7	CASSLERGGPAEQYF
TRBV10-2	TRBJ1-1	CASSEFNDRVGTEAFF
TRBV19	TRBJ2-1	CASSKQPGTSEYNEQFF
TRBV29-1	TRBJ1-5	CSVKGSNQPQHF
TRBV19	TRBJ2-5	CASSGSYQETQYF
TRBV5-4	TRBJ1-2	CASSTGTAYGYTF
TRBV7-9	TRBJ2-5	CASSLDLRQGETQYF
TRBV28	TRBJ2-5	CASSLSHQETQYF
TRBV27	TRBJ2-1	CASGLAGLYNEQFF
TRBV28	TRBJ2-7	CASSFRGRAYEQYF
TRBV5-1	TRBJ2-7	CASSLTDSYEQYF
TRBV4-3	TRBJ2-3	CASSPVGLAGTDTQYF
TRBV9	TRBJ2-1	CASSASSGSFNEQFF
TRBV7-8	TRBJ1-5	CASSLAGQPQPQHF
TRBV19	TRBJ1-5	CASSPGQAYSNQPQHF
TRBV27	TRBJ2-3	CASSLVPPITDTQYF
TRBV29-1	TRBJ1-5	CSVRVDSEGNQPQHF
TRBV5-1	TRBJ1-1	CASSSKGQVPNTEAFF
TRBV6-5	TRBJ1-5	CASSYSLYDQPQHF
TRBV6-6	TRBJ2-1	CASNLAGRSNEQFF
TRBV2	TRBJ1-1	CASTETGLNTEAFF
TRBV10-3	TRBJ2-5	CAISPGQGQETQYF
TRBV24-1	TRBJ2-5	CATICRVMVRETQYF
TRBV19	TRBJ2-6	CASRDRGYGANVLTF
TRBV5-1	TRBJ1-1	CASSLGTDGEAFF
TRBV11-2	TRBJ2-4	CASSSNAHIQYF
TRBV2	TRBJ2-7	CASSGVESSYEQYF
TRBV19	TRBJ1-1	CASSVRWGGRFEAFF